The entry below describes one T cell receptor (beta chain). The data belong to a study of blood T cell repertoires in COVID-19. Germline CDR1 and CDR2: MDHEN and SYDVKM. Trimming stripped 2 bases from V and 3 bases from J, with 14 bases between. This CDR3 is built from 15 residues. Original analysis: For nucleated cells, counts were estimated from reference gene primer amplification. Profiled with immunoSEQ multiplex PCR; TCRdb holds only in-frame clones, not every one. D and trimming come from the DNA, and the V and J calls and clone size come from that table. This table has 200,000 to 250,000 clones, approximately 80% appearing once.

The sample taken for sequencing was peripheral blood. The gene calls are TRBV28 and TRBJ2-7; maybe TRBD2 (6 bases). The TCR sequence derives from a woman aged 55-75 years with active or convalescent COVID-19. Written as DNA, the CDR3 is TGTGCCAGCAGTTTAAGGTCATTCGGGGGCTACGAGCAGTACGTC. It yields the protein CASSLRSFGGYEQYV.